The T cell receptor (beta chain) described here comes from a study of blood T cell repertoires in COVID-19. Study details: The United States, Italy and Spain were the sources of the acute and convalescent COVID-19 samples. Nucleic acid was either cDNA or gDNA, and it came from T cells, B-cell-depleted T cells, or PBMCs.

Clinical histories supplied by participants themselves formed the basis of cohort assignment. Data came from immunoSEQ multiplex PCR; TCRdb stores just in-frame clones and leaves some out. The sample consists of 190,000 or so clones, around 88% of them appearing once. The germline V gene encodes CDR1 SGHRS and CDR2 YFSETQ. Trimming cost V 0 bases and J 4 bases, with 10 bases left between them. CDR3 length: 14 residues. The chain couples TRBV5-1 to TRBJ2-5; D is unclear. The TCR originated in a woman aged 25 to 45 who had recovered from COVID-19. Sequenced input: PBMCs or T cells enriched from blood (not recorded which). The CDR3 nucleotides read TGCGCCAGCAGCTTGGCGCGATCGGGAGAGACCCAGTACTTC. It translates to CASSLARSGETQYF.